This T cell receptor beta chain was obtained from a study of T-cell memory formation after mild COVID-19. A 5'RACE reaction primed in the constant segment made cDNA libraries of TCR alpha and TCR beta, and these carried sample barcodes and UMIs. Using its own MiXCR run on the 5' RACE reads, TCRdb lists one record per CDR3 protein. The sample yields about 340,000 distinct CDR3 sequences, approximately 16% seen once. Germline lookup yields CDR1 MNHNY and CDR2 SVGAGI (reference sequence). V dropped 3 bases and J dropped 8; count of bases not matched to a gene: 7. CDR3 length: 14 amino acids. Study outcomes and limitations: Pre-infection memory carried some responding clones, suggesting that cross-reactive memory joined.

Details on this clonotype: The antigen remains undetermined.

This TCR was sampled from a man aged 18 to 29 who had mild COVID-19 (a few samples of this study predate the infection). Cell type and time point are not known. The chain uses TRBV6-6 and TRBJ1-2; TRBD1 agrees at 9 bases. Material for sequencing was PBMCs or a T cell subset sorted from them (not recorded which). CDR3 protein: CASSYEGQGMGYTF. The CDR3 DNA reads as TGTGCCAGCAGTTATGAGGGACAGGGAATGGGCTACACCTTC.